Listed below are T cell receptor beta chains from one sample, sequenced in a study of blood T cells in healthy people across ages. From the 5' RACE reads, TCRdb called clonotypes with MiXCR, one entry per CDR3 protein. The data show about 760,000 distinct CDR3 sequences, more than 55% seen once. The sequencing sample was made of blood. These receptors were obtained from a man aged 35 to 55 in good health. CDR3s include the opening cysteine and the closing phenylalanine or tryptophan. A D gene is named only where the DNA matches it firmly. Part of the rows lack a size; the others show once, few, many or a class for expanded clones.

-	-	TRBV12-3/TRBV12-4	TRBJ2-1	CASSASRAASGFF	TGTGCCAGCAGTGCATCCCGGGCCGCCTCGGGGTTCTTC
-	TRBD2	TRBV20-1	TRBJ2-7	CSASPGLAGETLGEQYF	TGCAGTGCTTCCCCGGGACTAGCGGGAGAAACTCTGGGGGAGCAGTACTTC
-	-	TRBV14	TRBJ1-1	CASSPIHVLGGVDTEAFF	TGTGCCAGCAGCCCAATCCATGTTTTGGGTGGTGTGGACACTGAAGCTTTCTTT
-	TRBD1	TRBV7-2	TRBJ1-6	CASSSGGAILVDSPLHF	TGTGCCAGCAGCTCAGGGGGCGCGATTTTAGTGGATTCACCCCTCCACTTT
-	TRBD1	TRBV9	TRBJ2-3	CASSVLGQASTDTQYF	TGTGCCAGCAGCGTACTCGGACAGGCTAGCACAGATACGCAGTATTTT
-	TRBD1	TRBV5-1	TRBJ2-5	CASSWERTGPETQYF	TGCGCTAGCAGCTGGGAAAGGACAGGTCCAGAGACCCAGTACTTC
-	TRBD1	TRBV27	TRBJ1-2	CASSGQGATYGYTF	TGTGCCAGCAGCGGACAGGGGGCGACCTATGGCTACACCTTC
-	-	TRBV3-1	TRBJ2-7	CASSQTDTAYNEQYF	TGTGCCAGCAGCCAAACGGACACCGCCTACAATGAGCAGTACTTC
few	-	TRBV10-3	TRBJ2-3	CAISESGAVAQYF	TGTGCCATCAGTGAGTCGGGGGCGGTGGCGCAGTATTTT
once	-	TRBV6-2/TRBV6-3	TRBJ2-7	CASSRGTFLEYF	TGTGCCAGCAGTCGAGGGACCTTTTTGGAGTACTTC
-	TRBD2	TRBV9	TRBJ2-1	CASSVGLAGPSGEQFF	TGTGCCAGCAGCGTGGGACTAGCGGGGCCGTCGGGTGAGCAGTTCTTC
-	-	TRBV29-1	TRBJ2-7	CSAADPFSYEQYF	TGCAGCGCTGCGGACCCCTTCTCCTACGAGCAGTACTTC
-	-	TRBV4-1	TRBJ2-5	CASSQVIDSPRQYF	TGCGCCAGCAGCCAAGTAATCGACAGTCCTAGGCAGTACTTC
once	-	TRBV6-1	TRBJ2-4	CASSDGWAKNIQYF	TGTGCCAGCAGTGACGGATGGGCCAAAAACATTCAGTACTTC
-	-	TRBV10-3	TRBJ2-7	CAISDVRWADSYEQYF	TGTGCCATCAGTGACGTTAGATGGGCGGACTCCTACGAGCAGTACTTC
many	-	TRBV7-9	TRBJ2-7	CASSTYYEQYF	TGTGCCAGCAGCACATACTACGAGCAGTACTTC
few	-	TRBV4-1	TRBJ2-5	CASSPPGDQETQYF	TGCGCCAGCAGCCCCCCGGGGGACCAAGAGACCCAGTACTTC
few	-	TRBV14	TRBJ1-2	CASSHRTEKNYGYTF	TGTGCCAGCAGCCATCGGACAGAAAAAAACTATGGCTACACCTTC
-	-	TRBV20-1	TRBJ2-5	CSAIGNTLIEYF	TGCAGTGCGATAGGAAACACCCTAATTGAGTACTTC
-	TRBD2	TRBV7-3	TRBJ2-3	CASSSRGTSGRDTQYF	TGTGCCAGCAGCTCCCGCGGGACTAGCGGTAGAGATACGCAGTATTTT
-	TRBD1	TRBV5-1	TRBJ2-7	CASSLEGTGGLHEQYF	TGCGCCAGCAGCTTGGAAGGGACAGGGGGCCTACACGAGCAGTACTTC
-	TRBD1	TRBV5-6	TRBJ2-5	CASDWGQGSTQETQYF	TGTGCCAGCGACTGGGGACAGGGTTCGACCCAAGAGACCCAGTACTTC